This TCR beta chain was observed in a study of tumor and adjacent non-tumor tissue in lung cancer. Across the whole study: Patients comprised about a dozen adenocarcinoma, a couple of squamous cell carcinoma and 1 small cell lung cancer. Study-wide results and limits: Compared with tumor, normal lung showed significantly lower TCR diversity. Tumor TCR diversity, when higher, was linked to shorter survival.

This clonotype was seen many times. Its antigen is still unknown. RNA was extracted from bulk tissue without any cell sorting. This non-tumor lung sample came from over 3 cm beyond the tumor edge. The ends were cut back, 4 bases at V and 0 bases at J, with 17 bases in the middle. Germline V gene data show CDR1 as MNHEY and CDR2 as SVGAGI. The CDR3 length is 17 residues. The library came from three nested PCR rounds adapted from ARM-PCR protocols. A single record per CDR3 protein comes from TCRdb applying MiXCR to the multiplex PCR reads. This sample has 75,000 to 90,000 distinct CDR3 sequences, with more than 75% found just once.

The source of this sequence is a woman between 50 and 59 years old with non-small cell lung cancer. V and J are TRBV6-5 and TRBJ2-3; D perhaps matches TRBD2 (5 bases). The sequencing input was distant non-tumor lung tissue. The CDR3 spells CASSSASNPPSTDTQYF. DNA of the CDR3: TGTGCCAGCAGTTCGGCTAGCAACCCCCCCAGCACAGATACGCAGTATTTT.